The entry below gives a single T cell receptor beta chain sequence along with its context. Its antigen is currently not known. Base-call qualities are not available, and no considerably larger clone is one nucleotide away. This entry belongs to a study of OX40 agonist ivuxolimab in advanced cancers. Turning to the overall study: The costimulatory receptor OX40 (CD134) was targeted by ivuxolimab, a fully human IgG2 agonistic monoclonal antibody. Intravenous ivuxolimab was administered to patients every 2 weeks at six dose levels: 0.01, 0.1, 0.3, 1.5, 3 and 10 mg/kg. Among the 52 dose-escalation patients, around 20 had hepatocellular carcinoma, about 15 melanoma, 9 renal cell carcinoma and 9 head and neck cancer. A male proportion of 82.7% and a mean age of roughly 55 years, ranging from 23 to 79, were recorded for the dose-escalation cohort. Patients were allowed to have had prior anti-PD-1, anti-PD-L1 or anti-CTLA-4 therapy, and 40% to 45% of the dose-escalation patients had previously received checkpoint inhibitors. Partial responses were achieved by three dose-escalation patients, of whom one had hepatocellular carcinoma and two had cutaneous melanoma. The purpose of peripheral TCRbeta sequencing was to test whether ivuxolimab changed TCR sequence diversity and led to clonal T-cell expansion. The paper describes the monotherapy dose-escalation part (N of about 47 patients) of the phase I trial of ivuxolimab.

The trial excluded patients who had a history of autoimmune disease or were on systemic immunosuppression. Peripheral blood for TCR sequencing was drawn from every dose cohort at baseline, at cycle 4 day 1 and at cycle 7 day 1. The samples were drawn from a first-in-human, open-label, multicenter phase I dose-escalation trial of ivuxolimab. The trial enrolled adults with locally advanced or metastatic head and neck squamous cell, hepatocellular, melanoma or renal cell carcinoma. Before TCR sequencing, CD4+ T cells and CD8+ T cells from peripheral blood were sorted into separate populations. The paper's findings and limits, for the study overall: Which antigens the clonally expanded peripheral T cells were specific for was not determined. At doses of 0.1 to 3.0 mg/kg, clonal expansion of both CD4+ and CD8+ blood T cells was observed from baseline to week 6. After ivuxolimab, more expanded clones were found on average in CD8+ T cells than in CD4+ T cells. In the 0.1-3.0 mg/kg groups, partial responders were among the patients with the lowest normalized peripheral clonal expansion, particularly in CD8+ T cells. Low levels of normalized T-cell clonal expansion were also seen in some nonresponding patients.

Between the V and J ends, shortened by 0 bases and 4 bases respectively, the junction contains 6 bases. Looking up the germline V gene yields CDR1 MNHEY and CDR2 SVGAGI. Counted from cysteine to phenylalanine, this CDR3 has 13 amino acids. Only the CDR3 DNA is retained, 39 bases long and in frame from the first base. For sequencing of the TCRbeta CDR3 region, genomic DNA was extracted from the sorted cells. TCRbeta CDR3 regions were sequenced using the immunoSEQ Assay. What TCRdb holds here is the immuneACCESS table cut down to in-frame rearrangements. Part of the clones is not present; checked against another copy, under half of the missing clones reflect an unresolved V gene, and the others are unexplained. This sample holds 80,000 to 95,000 clones; about 89% were observed only once. 8.7% of the sample goes to the ten largest clones.

The chain is encoded by TRBV6-5 joined to TRBJ1-2; there is no confident call for the D gene. The specimen was CD4+ or CD8+ T cells sorted from blood, collected in a trial of the OX40 agonist ivuxolimab. This receptor was obtained from an adult with an advanced solid tumor such as melanoma, head and neck, liver or kidney cancer. At the DNA level, the sequence is TGTGCCAGCAGTTACTCCCAGGCCTATGGCTACACCTTC. This yields the protein CASSYSQAYGYTF.